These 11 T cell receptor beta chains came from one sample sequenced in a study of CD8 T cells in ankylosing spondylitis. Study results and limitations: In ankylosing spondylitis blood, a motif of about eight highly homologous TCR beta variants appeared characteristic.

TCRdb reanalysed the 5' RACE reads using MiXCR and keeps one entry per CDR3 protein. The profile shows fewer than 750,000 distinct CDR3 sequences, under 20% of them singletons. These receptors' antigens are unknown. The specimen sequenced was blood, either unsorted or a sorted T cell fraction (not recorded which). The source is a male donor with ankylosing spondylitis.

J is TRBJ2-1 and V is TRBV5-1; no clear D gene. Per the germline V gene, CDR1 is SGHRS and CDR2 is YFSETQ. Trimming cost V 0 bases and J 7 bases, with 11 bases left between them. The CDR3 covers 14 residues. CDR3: CASSLVSPSNEQFF. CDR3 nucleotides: TGCGCCAGCAGCTTGGTCTCCCCGAGTAATGAGCAGTTCTTC.

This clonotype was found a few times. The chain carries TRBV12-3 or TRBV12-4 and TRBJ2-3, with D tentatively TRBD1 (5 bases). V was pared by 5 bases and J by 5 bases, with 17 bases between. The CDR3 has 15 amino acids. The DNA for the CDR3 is TGTGCCAGCAGTATCGACAGCGCCCGTGGAGATACGCAGTATTTT. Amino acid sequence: CASSIDSARGDTQYF.

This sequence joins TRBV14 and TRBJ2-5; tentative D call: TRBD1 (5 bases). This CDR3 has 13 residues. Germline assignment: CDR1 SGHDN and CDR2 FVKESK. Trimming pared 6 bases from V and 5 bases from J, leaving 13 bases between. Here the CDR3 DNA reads TGTGCCAGCAGACAGGACGGTCGCGAGACCCAGTACTTC. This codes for CASRQDGRETQYF.

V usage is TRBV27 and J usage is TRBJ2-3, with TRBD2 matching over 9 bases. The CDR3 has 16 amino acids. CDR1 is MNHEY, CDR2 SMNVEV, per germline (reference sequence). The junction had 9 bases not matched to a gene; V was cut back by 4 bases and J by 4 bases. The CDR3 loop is CASSSLAGGRADTQYF. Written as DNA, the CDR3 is TGTGCCAGCAGTTCCTTGGCGGGGGGGCGGGCAGATACGCAGTATTTT.

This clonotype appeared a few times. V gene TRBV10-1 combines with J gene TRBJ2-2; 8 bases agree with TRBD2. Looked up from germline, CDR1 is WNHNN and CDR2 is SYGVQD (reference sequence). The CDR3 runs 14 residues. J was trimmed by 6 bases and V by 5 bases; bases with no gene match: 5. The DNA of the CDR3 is TGCGCCAGCAGTCAGACTAGCGATGCCGGGGAGCTGTTTTTT. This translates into CASSQTSDAGELFF.

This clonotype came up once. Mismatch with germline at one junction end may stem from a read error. The CDR3 DNA is TGTGCCCGCAGTTCCAGGACAGGGGTCCTAACCCACCAAGAGACCCAGTACTTC. Its translation: CARSSRTGVLTHQETQYF. The V and J genes are TRBV12-3 or TRBV12-4 and TRBJ2-5; TRBD1 aligns across 9 bases. This CDR3 is built from 18 residues.

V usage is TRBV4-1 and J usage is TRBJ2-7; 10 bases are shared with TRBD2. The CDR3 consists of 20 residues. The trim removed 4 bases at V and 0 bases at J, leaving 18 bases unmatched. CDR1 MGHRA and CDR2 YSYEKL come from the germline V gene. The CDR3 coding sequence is TGCGCCAGCAGCCTCCGAACGGGGGATAGCGGGGGGTCCGACTCCTACGAGCAGTACTTC. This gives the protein CASSLRTGDSGGSDSYEQYF.

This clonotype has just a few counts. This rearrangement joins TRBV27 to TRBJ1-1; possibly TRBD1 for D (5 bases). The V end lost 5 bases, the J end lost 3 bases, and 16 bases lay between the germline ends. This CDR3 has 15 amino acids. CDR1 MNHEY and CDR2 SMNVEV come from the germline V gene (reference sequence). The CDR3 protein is CASSSRGRGDTEAFF. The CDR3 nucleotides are TGTGCCAGCAGTAGCCGGGGCCGAGGGGACACTGAAGCTTTCTTT.

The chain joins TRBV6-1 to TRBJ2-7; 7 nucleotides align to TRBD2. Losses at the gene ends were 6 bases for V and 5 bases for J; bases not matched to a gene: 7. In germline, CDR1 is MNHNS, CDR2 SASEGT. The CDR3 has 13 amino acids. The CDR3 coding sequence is TGTGCCAGCAGACGGCTGGGGGGGAACGAGCAGTACTTC. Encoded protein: CASRRLGGNEQYF.

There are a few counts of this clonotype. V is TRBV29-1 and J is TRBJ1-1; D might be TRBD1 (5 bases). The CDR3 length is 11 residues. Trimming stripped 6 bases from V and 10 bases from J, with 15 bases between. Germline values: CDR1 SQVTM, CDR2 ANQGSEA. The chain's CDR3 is CSVNFRVGAFF. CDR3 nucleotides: TGCAGCGTAAACTTCAGGGTTGGAGCTTTCTTT.

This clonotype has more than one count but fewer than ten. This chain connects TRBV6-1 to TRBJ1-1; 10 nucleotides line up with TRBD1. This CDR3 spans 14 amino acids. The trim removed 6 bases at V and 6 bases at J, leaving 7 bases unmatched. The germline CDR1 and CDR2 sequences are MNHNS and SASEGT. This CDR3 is CASRGQGQVSEAFF. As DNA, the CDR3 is TGTGCCAGCAGGGGACAGGGGCAAGTGTCTGAAGCTTTCTTT.